Sequencing of this TCR beta chain was carried out in a study of cytomegalovirus exposure and HLA in healthy donors. General observations from the study: TCR association rates varied by HLA locus in a later analysis, with DRB1 highest and HLA-C lowest.

Remarks on this clone: Antigen: not known.

Researchers ran the PCR with 60 Vbeta and 13 Jbeta primers. Assay: immunoSEQ multiplex PCR; the TCRdb copy retains only in-frame clones and omits some. This sample yields around 200,000 clones, of which roughly 80% are seen a single time; 2.7% belongs to the top ten. Sequenced material: PBMCs. This TCR was sampled from a woman aged 40-49 years in good health and CMV-seronegative.

CDR3 DNA: TGTGCCAGTAGTAGACAGGGGATAGCTTCCGAGCAGTACTTC. Protein sequence: CASSRQGIASEQYF. The rearrangement joins TRBV19 to TRBJ2-7; 8 nucleotides match TRBD1. Germline-derived CDR1 and CDR2 are LNHDA and SQIVND (reference sequence). CDR3 length: 14 residues. With V trimmed by 4 bases and J by 6 bases, 8 bases remained unmatched.